This is a list of T cell receptor beta chains from one sample in a study of blood T cell repertoires in COVID-19. The assay was immunoSEQ multiplex PCR, and TCRdb's table has in-frame clones only and misses some. This sample has 110,000 to 150,000 clones; 80% to 90% occur once, and the top ten carry approximately 3%. The sequencing input was peripheral blood. These receptors all come from a woman aged 60-75 years with active COVID-19. Each CDR3 is given with its conserved first and last residue.

j_call: TRBJ2-2; v_call: TRBV19; cdr3_aa: CASRLTGVGTGELFF
j_call: TRBJ1-2; v_call: TRBV28; cdr3_aa: CASSTPGRAFGYTF
j_call: TRBJ2-5; v_call: TRBV25-1; cdr3_aa: CASSSSGGPRETQYF
j_call: TRBJ1-2; v_call: TRBV5-1; cdr3_aa: CASSPAGNYGYTF
j_call: TRBJ2-1; v_call: TRBV28; cdr3_aa: CASSWPSGTANEQFF
j_call: TRBJ1-2; v_call: TRBV2; cdr3_aa: CATGTNYGYTF
j_call: TRBJ2-7; v_call: TRBV19; cdr3_aa: CASARAARYEQYF
j_call: TRBJ1-6; v_call: TRBV27; cdr3_aa: CASSFYSSNSPLHF
j_call: TRBJ2-3; v_call: TRBV4-1; cdr3_aa: CASSQDKTIATDTQYF
j_call: TRBJ2-7; v_call: TRBV3-1/TRBV3-2; cdr3_aa: CASSQLPLEREIYEQYF
j_call: TRBJ2-3; v_call: TRBV27; cdr3_aa: CASTPGGLRTDTQYF
j_call: TRBJ2-3; v_call: TRBV4-2; cdr3_aa: CASSHPRQGSAGDTQYF
j_call: TRBJ2-4; v_call: TRBV2; cdr3_aa: CASSEAGGGKNIQYF
j_call: TRBJ1-2; v_call: TRBV4-2; cdr3_aa: CASSQATGGYGYTF
j_call: TRBJ1-6; v_call: TRBV19; cdr3_aa: CASSIGAQSSYNSPLHF
j_call: TRBJ1-5; v_call: TRBV5-1; cdr3_aa: CASSLVAGAVQPQHF
j_call: TRBJ1-3; v_call: TRBV29-1; cdr3_aa: CSVPQRGNTIYF
j_call: TRBJ1-2; v_call: TRBV28; cdr3_aa: CASSLQGVGYTF
j_call: TRBJ2-2; v_call: TRBV7-2; cdr3_aa: CASSPIGSAGTGELFF
j_call: TRBJ2-7; v_call: TRBV13; cdr3_aa: CASSSRGLPGLAGYEQYF
j_call: TRBJ2-7; v_call: TRBV11-2; cdr3_aa: CASSLARDRNSYEQYF
j_call: TRBJ1-1; v_call: TRBV27; cdr3_aa: CASKPQGDRVSEAFF
j_call: TRBJ1-2; v_call: TRBV5-6; cdr3_aa: CASSWGQVLNYGYTF
j_call: TRBJ1-1; v_call: TRBV6-2/TRBV6-3; cdr3_aa: CASSYGSGGQAEAFF
j_call: TRBJ2-2; v_call: TRBV10-3; cdr3_aa: CAISHRDRGPTGELFF
j_call: TRBJ2-7; v_call: TRBV4-3; cdr3_aa: CVSSQGWQDASYEQYF
j_call: TRBJ2-7; v_call: TRBV2; cdr3_aa: CASSDGPKYEQYF
j_call: TRBJ2-1; v_call: TRBV28; cdr3_aa: CASSFPTGFSEQFF
j_call: TRBJ2-4; v_call: TRBV9; cdr3_aa: CASSARRGEKNIQYF
j_call: TRBJ2-3; v_call: TRBV15; cdr3_aa: CATSRRQGDGDTQYF
j_call: TRBJ2-2; v_call: TRBV19; cdr3_aa: CASSSGFRSGELFF
j_call: TRBJ2-7; v_call: TRBV6-5; cdr3_aa: CATSGTSYGNEQYF
j_call: TRBJ1-2; v_call: TRBV7-9; cdr3_aa: CASSLKGMGAANYGYTF
j_call: TRBJ2-1; v_call: TRBV15; cdr3_aa: CATSRGGLRDIYNEQFF
j_call: TRBJ2-6; v_call: TRBV6-4; cdr3_aa: CASSDGTGGVGANVLTF
j_call: TRBJ2-1; v_call: TRBV3-1/TRBV3-2; cdr3_aa: CASSLTYNEQFF
j_call: TRBJ1-4; v_call: TRBV7-9; cdr3_aa: CASSLRGSTGGVEKLFF
j_call: TRBJ1-1; v_call: TRBV29-1; cdr3_aa: CSVGGQMNTEAFF
j_call: TRBJ1-1; v_call: TRBV19; cdr3_aa: CASSIRRGAEAFF
j_call: TRBJ2-3; v_call: TRBV4-2; cdr3_aa: CASSYGSGSTDTQYF
j_call: TRBJ1-1; v_call: TRBV23-1; cdr3_aa: CASTRFRVCPLNTEAFF
j_call: TRBJ1-4; v_call: TRBV2; cdr3_aa: CASSEEKTWEGEKLFF
j_call: TRBJ2-2; v_call: TRBV7-2; cdr3_aa: CASRASSGAGELFF
j_call: TRBJ1-1; v_call: TRBV5-1; cdr3_aa: CASSFTGQDDEAFF
j_call: TRBJ2-3; v_call: TRBV7-9; cdr3_aa: CASHLAASTDTQYF
j_call: TRBJ2-5; v_call: TRBV28; cdr3_aa: CASSLPQGSQETQYF
j_call: TRBJ2-1; v_call: TRBV2; cdr3_aa: CASSEATLSSYNEQFF
j_call: TRBJ2-7; v_call: TRBV4-2; cdr3_aa: CASREAGEQYF
j_call: TRBJ2-7; v_call: TRBV6-5; cdr3_aa: CASSYADRAYEQYF
j_call: TRBJ2-4; v_call: TRBV18; cdr3_aa: CASSPGLAGVGAKNIQYF
j_call: TRBJ2-7; v_call: TRBV4-1; cdr3_aa: CASSQDPPTSGTDEQYF
j_call: TRBJ2-2; v_call: TRBV3-1/TRBV3-2; cdr3_aa: CASSPGLVTGELFF
j_call: TRBJ2-7; v_call: TRBV14; cdr3_aa: CASSQGSGSLYEQYF
j_call: TRBJ2-2; v_call: TRBV10-3; cdr3_aa: CAISEVAGTGELFF
j_call: TRBJ2-3; v_call: TRBV7-9; cdr3_aa: CASSADKTGQGTDTQYF
j_call: TRBJ2-7; v_call: TRBV28; cdr3_aa: CASSFQAGVRRGGEQYF
j_call: TRBJ1-1; v_call: TRBV19; cdr3_aa: CASSMENLNTEAFF
j_call: TRBJ2-7; v_call: TRBV11-2; cdr3_aa: CASSPGLAGGPGEQYF
j_call: TRBJ1-2; v_call: TRBV28; cdr3_aa: CASMQGGRYGYTF